The 24 T cell receptor beta chains below were found in one sample sequenced in a study of early T cells in non-severe SARS-CoV-2 infection. TCRdb redid the calling of the 5' RACE reads with MiXCR, one entry per CDR3 protein. The repertoire holds approximately 99,000 distinct CDR3 sequences, with around 10% as singletons. The material sequenced was whole blood. These receptors were taken from an adult who was a healthcare worker with PCR-confirmed SARS-CoV-2 infection or an uninfected control (not recorded which).

This clonotype was recorded at least ten times. The chain joins TRBV12-3 or TRBV12-4 to TRBJ2-5; TRBD2 might be the D (5 bases). The CDR3 is made up of 15 amino acids. With 5 bases removed from V and 0 bases from J, the gap between germline ends came to 13 bases. Here the CDR3 DNA reads TGTGCCAGCAGTCCCCCGGACTGGTACCAAGAGACCCAGTACTTC. Residues: CASSPPDWYQETQYF.

The rearrangement links TRBV7-3 to TRBJ2-3, with TRBD1 matching 9 bases. V shed 5 bases, J shed 5 bases, and the junction held 11 bases outside the gene matches. Per germline, CDR1 SGHTA and CDR2 FQGTGA. The CDR3 has 16 amino acids. The CDR3 spells CASSLTSGTGKDTQYF. CDR3 in DNA: TGTGCCAGCAGCCTGACCTCCGGGACAGGGAAAGATACGCAGTATTTT.

The V call is TRBV6-1, the J call TRBJ2-7; D not certain. The CDR3 covers 8 residues. V shed 9 bases and J shed 9 bases, with 6 bases lying between them. Germline CDR1 and CDR2: MNHNS and SASEGT. Here the CDR3 reads CARRMQYF. The CDR3 bases are TGTGCCAGGCGTATGCAGTACTTC.

This rearrangement joins TRBV14 to TRBJ1-2; D is unclear. CDR3 length: 15 residues. Between the trimmed V and J ends, which lost 0 bases and 4 bases, there was a span of 12 bases. The V gene's germline CDR1 is SGHDN and CDR2 FVKESK. This CDR3 reads CASSQDLLLGYGYTF. The CDR3 nucleotides read TGTGCCAGCAGCCAAGACCTCCTTCTAGGCTATGGCTACACCTTC.

The chain has TRBV3-1 and TRBJ2-1; D not resolved. This CDR3 region has 15 residues. The V gene's germline CDR1 is LGHDT and CDR2 YNNKEL (reference sequence). V was clipped by 2 bases and J by 0 bases, with 8 bases between them. The chain's CDR3 is CASSQSEFSYNEQFF. CDR3 bases: TGTGCCAGCAGCCAAAGTGAGTTCTCCTACAATGAGCAGTTCTTC.

This clonotype has at least ten counts. The gene calls are TRBV5-1 and TRBJ2-1; D tentatively reads TRBD1 or TRBD2 (5 bases each). With 4 bases removed from V and 4 bases from J, the gap between germline ends came to 9 bases. Germline CDR1 SGHRS, CDR2 YFSETQ. This CDR3 has 13 amino acids. CDR3 bases: TGCGCCAGCAGCAGGGACCTTTACAATGAGCAGTTCTTC. It translates to CASSRDLYNEQFF.

This clonotype came up a few times. The chain couples TRBV5-1 to TRBJ2-1; TRBD1 agrees at 8 bases. CDR1 SGHRS and CDR2 YFSETQ come from the germline V gene. Germline trimming cut 3 bases from V and 2 bases from J; bases unmatched to any gene: 13. The CDR3 is 18 amino acids. Written as DNA, the CDR3 is TGCGCCAGCAGCTCTAAGTCACCGGACAGGGCCACCTACAATGAGCAGTTCTTC. This encodes CASSSKSPDRATYNEQFF.

The CDR3 region has the DNA TGTGCCACCAGTGATTCGCCCCACGGACAGGGCTATGGCTACACCTTC. This encodes CATSDSPHGQGYGYTF. This rearrangement joins TRBV24-1 to TRBJ1-2, with TRBD1 matching over 8 bases. V lost 2 bases to trimming and J lost 4 bases; unmatched junction nucleotides: 8. The CDR3 has 16 amino acids. Germline V CDR1 and CDR2: KGHDR, SFDVKD.

The gene calls are TRBV6-1 and TRBJ2-7, with a tentative D call TRBD1 (6 bases). The CDR3 sequence is 15 residues long. Germline-derived CDR1 and CDR2 are MNHNS and SASEGT. Trimming removed 6 bases from V and 2 bases from J, with 17 bases in between. The CDR3 region is CASRFGQFPPYEQYF. In nucleotides, the CDR3 is TGTGCCAGCAGATTTGGACAGTTCCCCCCCTACGAGCAGTACTTC.

The J gene is TRBJ2-5, the V gene TRBV12-3 or TRBV12-4, with D maybe TRBD1 (6 bases). The CDR3 contains 13 residues. V was clipped by 6 bases and J by 5 bases, with 13 bases between them. The CDR3 nucleotides are TGTGCCAGCAGCCAGGGGAAATTGGAGACCCAGTACTTC. Translation gives CASSQGKLETQYF.

In its sample, this clonotype was seen many times. J is TRBJ1-5 and V is TRBV12-3 or TRBV12-4; TRBD1 aligns across 11 bases. With 1 base clipped from V and 6 bases from J, the junction kept 5 bases outside the gene matches. The CDR3 runs 16 residues. CDR3 sequence: CASSLVGTGGRQPQHF. The CDR3 bases are TGTGCCAGCAGTTTAGTCGGGACAGGGGGTCGTCAGCCCCAGCATTTT.

V and J are TRBV28 and TRBJ2-2, with D possibly matching TRBD2 (6 bases). The germline V gene encodes CDR1 MDHEN and CDR2 SYDVKM. This CDR3 comprises 13 residues. Trimming took off 5 bases at V and 9 bases at J, with 13 bases between the two ends. CDR3 loop: CASSPGGLRELFF. The CDR3 DNA sequence: TGTGCCAGCAGTCCCGGAGGACTACGGGAGCTGTTTTTT.

The table lists this clonotype with a few counts. The junction shows a germline mismatch at one end, possibly a read error. This rearrangement joins TRBV7-7 to TRBJ2-5; D is uncertain. Germline V gene lookup returns CDR1 SSHAT and CDR2 FNYEAQ (reference sequence). The CDR3 totals 14 residues. The CDR3 nucleotides are TGTGCTAGCAGCTTCAGTCTAAGCCAGGAGACCCAGTACTTC. Protein product: CASSFSLSQETQYF.

Many counts were recorded for this clonotype. V and J are TRBV7-9 and TRBJ1-2, with D hard to call. V lost 5 bases to trimming and J lost 7 bases, with 11 bases between them. The germline gives CDR1 SEHNR, CDR2 FQNEAQ (reference sequence). This CDR3 contains 12 residues. The CDR3 DNA reads as TGTGCCAGCAGCAGGCAGGAGACTGGCTACACCTTC. As protein: CASSRQETGYTF.

At least ten counts were recorded for this clonotype. This chain links TRBV12-3 or TRBV12-4 with TRBJ2-1; 8 bases are shared with TRBD1. The CDR3 runs to 12 residues. The J segment lost 10 bases and the V segment lost 9 bases, leaving 8 bases of the junction unmatched. The DNA of the CDR3 is TGTGCCAGTATGACAGGGGTCGGAGAGCAGTTCTTC. Translation gives CASMTGVGEQFF.

A note on this clonotype: The junction differs from germline at one of its ends, possibly a read error. This chain links TRBV29-1 with TRBJ1-4; TRBD1 is a possible D gene (6 bases). In germline, CDR1 is SQVTM, CDR2 ANQGSEA. The CDR3 covers 14 residues. The CDR3 DNA is TGCAGCGTTGAAGAGGGGGCGGCTAATGAAAATCTGTTTTTT. Its protein product is CSVEEGAANENLFF.

This clonotype was seen more than once but under ten times. V and J are TRBV20-1 and TRBJ2-5; 11 bases fit TRBD1. CDR1 and CDR2 (germline): DFQATT, SNEGSKA (reference sequence). The V and J ends lost 0 bases and 5 bases, in that order; junction bases with no gene match: 2. The CDR3 is 14 amino acids. CDR3 nucleotide sequence: TGCAGTGCTAGAGATTGGACAGGGGGCGAGACCCAGTACTTC. Protein: CSARDWTGGETQYF.

This clonotype was picked up a small number of times. The V gene is TRBV5-4, the J gene TRBJ2-3; TRBD2 is a possible D gene (5 bases). V lost 5 bases and J 4 bases, leaving 11 bases between the germline ends. The CDR3 runs 13 residues. Germline-derived CDR1 and CDR2 are SGHNT and YYREEE (reference sequence). The CDR3 protein is CASRFGGSDTQYF. The CDR3 DNA follows: TGTGCCAGCAGATTTGGCGGGTCAGATACGCAGTATTTT.

In this sample, this clonotype turned up many times. This sequence joins TRBV5-4 and TRBJ2-1; 13 bases align to TRBD2. The CDR3 has 15 residues. In germline, CDR1 is SGHNT, CDR2 YYREEE (reference sequence). V was clipped by 4 bases and J by 6 bases; unmatched bases: 4. CDR3 nucleotides: TGTGCCAGCAGCCGAAGGACTAGCGGGAGCAATGAGCAGTTCTTC. Translating gives CASSRRTSGSNEQFF. The full variable domain, in which reference TRBV5-4 and TRBJ2-1 provide the parts outside the CDR3, is ETGVTQSPTHLIKTRGQQVTLRCSSQSGHNTVSWYQQALGQGPQFIFQYYREEENGRGNFPPRFSGLQFPNYSSELNVNALELDDSALYLCASSRRTSGSNEQFFGPGTRLTVL.

Ten or more counts support this clonotype. Here the CDR3 DNA reads TGCAGTGCTAGAGATTTGGCGGGAGGCGCCTACGAGCAGTACTTC. Translation gives CSARDLAGGAYEQYF. The chain recombines TRBV20-1 with TRBJ2-7, with 8 positions matching TRBD2. Unmatched junction bases numbered 6, after V lost 0 bases and J lost 2 bases. This CDR3 has 15 amino acids. In germline, CDR1 is DFQATT, CDR2 SNEGSKA (reference sequence).

This clonotype was recorded many times. The chain uses TRBV29-1 and TRBJ2-7; D gene ambiguous. The CDR3 loop spans 13 amino acids. The germline gives CDR1 SQVTM, CDR2 ANQGSEA. V lost 4 bases and J lost 7, with 17 bases in between. CDR3 nucleotides: TGCAGCGTTGGCCGACTGACGGCCGGAGAGCAGTACTTC. It translates to CSVGRLTAGEQYF.

This clonotype has at least ten counts. V is TRBV5-8 and J is TRBJ1-6; a weak D match, TRBD1 (6 bases). The CDR3 runs to 15 residues. V was cut by 4 bases and J by 8 bases, with 16 bases left in between. CDR1 is SGHTS, CDR2 YDEGEE, per germline. The CDR3 DNA reads TGTGCCAGCAGCCATCCTTGGGACAAGGATTCACCCCTCCACTTT. It encodes CASSHPWDKDSPLHF.

V is TRBV5-1 and J is TRBJ2-3; D is possibly TRBD2 (7 bases). The germline V and J ends were trimmed by 2 bases and 4 bases, with 14 bases remaining between them. The CDR3 contains 15 residues. Germline loops: CDR1 SGHRS, CDR2 YFSETQ. CDR3 sequence (DNA): TGCGCCAGCAGCTTCGGCGGGGGCGGGGCAGATACGCAGTATTTT. The encoded protein is CASSFGGGGADTQYF.

The sample holds a few counts of this clonotype. The V gene is TRBV7-9, the J gene TRBJ1-4, with D possibly matching TRBD1 (5 bases). Germline V CDR1 and CDR2: SEHNR, FQNEAQ (reference sequence). V was trimmed by 5 bases and J by 6 bases, leaving 16 bases between them. The CDR3 sequence is 15 residues long. The CDR3 DNA follows: TGTGCCAGCAGCATAGTCGGGGGAGGGCATGAAAAACTGTTTTTT. Its protein product is CASSIVGGGHEKLFF.